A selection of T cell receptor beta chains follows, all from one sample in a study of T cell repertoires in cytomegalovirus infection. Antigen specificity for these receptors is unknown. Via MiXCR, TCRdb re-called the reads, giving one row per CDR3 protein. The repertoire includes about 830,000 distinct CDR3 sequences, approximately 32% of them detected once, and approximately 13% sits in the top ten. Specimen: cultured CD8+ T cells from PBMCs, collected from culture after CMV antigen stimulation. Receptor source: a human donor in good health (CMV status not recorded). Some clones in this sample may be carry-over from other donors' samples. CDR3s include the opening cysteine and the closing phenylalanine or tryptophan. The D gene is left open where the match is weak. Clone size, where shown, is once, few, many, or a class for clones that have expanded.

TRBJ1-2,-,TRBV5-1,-,TGCGCCAGCAGCTTGGTTTTAGGCGAAGGCTACACCTTC,CASSLVLGEGYTF
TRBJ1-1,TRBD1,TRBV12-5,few,TGTGCTAGTGGTACGGAGACAGGGGTTGGAACTGAAGCTTTCTTT,CASGTETGVGTEAFF
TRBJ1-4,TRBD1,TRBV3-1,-,TGTGCCAGCAGCCAAACAGGGGAAGCTGAAAAACTGTTTTTT,CASSQTGEAEKLFF
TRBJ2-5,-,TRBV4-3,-,TGCGCCAGCAGCCAAGATGGGGCAGCCCAAGAGACCCAGTACTTC,CASSQDGAAQETQYF
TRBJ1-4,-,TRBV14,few,TGTGCCAGCAGCCAAGGAGTCACAGCGATGGGTGAAAAACTGTTTTTT,CASSQGVTAMGEKLFF
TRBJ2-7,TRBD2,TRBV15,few,TGTGCCACCAGCACCAGCGGGGGCCACGAGCAGTACTTC,CATSTSGGHEQYF
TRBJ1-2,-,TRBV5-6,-,TGTGCCAGCAGCTTGGGGAGCAAGGACTATGGCTACACCTTC,CASSLGSKDYGYTF
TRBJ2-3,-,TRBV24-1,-,TGTGCCACCAGTGAGACAGGACGGAGGAACCGCACAGATACGCAGTATTTT,CATSETGRRNRTDTQYF
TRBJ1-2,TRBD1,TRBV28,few,TGTGCCAGCAGTACCCAGAGGGACAGGGACTTCGGCTACACCTTC,CASSTQRDRDFGYTF
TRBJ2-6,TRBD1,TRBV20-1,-,TGCAGTGCTAGGGGGACAGACGCAAGCTCTGGGACCAACGTCCTGACTTTC,CSARGTDASSGTNVLTF
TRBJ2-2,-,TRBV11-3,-,TGTGCCAGCGGGCACGCGAACACCGGGGAGCTGTTTTTT,CASGHANTGELFF
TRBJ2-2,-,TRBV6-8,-,TGTGCCAGCAGTGGTTGGAGGGCCGGGGAGCTGTTTTTT,CASSGWRAGELFF
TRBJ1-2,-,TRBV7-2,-,TGTGCCAGCACCTTAGAAGCCGGGACCGGACGGGGCTACACCTTC,CASTLEAGTGRGYTF
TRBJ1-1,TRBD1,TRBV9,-,TGTGCCAGCAGCGCCTCCGGGACAGGGGGCACTGAAGCTTTCTTT,CASSASGTGGTEAFF
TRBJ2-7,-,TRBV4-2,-,TGTGCCAGCAGCCAAGGACTAGGAACCTACGAGCAGTACTTC,CASSQGLGTYEQYF
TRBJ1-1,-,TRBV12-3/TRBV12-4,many,TGTGCCAGCAGTTTATCGGTCTCGGGGGATCGGACAGTAACTGAAGCTTTCTTT,CASSLSVSGDRTVTEAFF
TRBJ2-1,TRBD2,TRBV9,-,TGTGCCAGCAGCGGGAGCGGGGGGGCGGGGAATGAGCAGTTCTTC,CASSGSGGAGNEQFF
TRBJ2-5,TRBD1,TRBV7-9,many,TGTGCCAGCAGCTTAGAGGACAGGCAAGAGACCCAGTACTTC,CASSLEDRQETQYF
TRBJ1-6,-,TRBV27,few,TGTGCCAGCAGTTGGGAGAATTCACCCCTCCACTTT,CASSWENSPLHF
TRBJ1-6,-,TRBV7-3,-,TGTGTCAGCAGTCGGGGGGGGAATAATTCACCCCTCCACTTT,CVSSRGGNNSPLHF
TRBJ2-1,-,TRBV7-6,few,TGTGCCAGCATCCGGCTGCAGAGCTCCTACAATGAGCAGTTCTTC,CASIRLQSSYNEQFF
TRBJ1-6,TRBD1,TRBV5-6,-,TGTGCCAGCAGCTTGGACTCCGGGACAGGCGTCTCCTATAATTCACCCCTCCACTTT,CASSLDSGTGVSYNSPLHF
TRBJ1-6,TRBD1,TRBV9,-,TGTGCCAGCAGCTCGGACAGGGGCCCAGATTCACCCCTCCACTTT,CASSSDRGPDSPLHF
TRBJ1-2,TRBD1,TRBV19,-,TGTGCCAGTAGTATATCCGCCTCGGGGACAGGTGCAAACTATGGCTACACCTTC,CASSISASGTGANYGYTF
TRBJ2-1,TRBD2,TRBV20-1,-,TGCAGTGCTAGATTTCAACGGGACTACAACAATGAGCAGTTCTTC,CSARFQRDYNNEQFF
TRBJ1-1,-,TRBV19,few,TGTGCCAGTAGTATATTCTTGAACACTGAAGCTTTCTTT,CASSIFLNTEAFF
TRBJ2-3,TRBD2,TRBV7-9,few,TGTGCCAGCAGCACCCCATCTAGCGGAGCCTACACAGATACGCAGTATTTT,CASSTPSSGAYTDTQYF